These 19 T cell receptor beta chains share one sample of origin, sequenced in a study of T cells in localized non-small cell lung cancer. Sequenced by immunoSEQ multiplex PCR; TCRdb stores in-frame clones only, minus some. The table has tens of thousands of clones, roughly 87% seen once. Sequenced here: peripheral blood, sampled before any cancer treatment. Receptors were obtained from a man between 40 and 75 years old with stage I squamous cell lung carcinoma.

In regard to this clone: Other DNA sequences in the sample encode the same CDR3. The rearrangement uses TRBV9 and TRBJ2-5; either TRBD1 or TRBD2 may supply D (5 bases each). The germline CDR1 and CDR2 sequences are SGDLS and YYNGEE. The CDR3 consists of 16 residues. The V end lost 0 bases, the J end lost 1 base, and 13 bases lay between the germline ends. CDR3 nucleotide sequence: TGTGCCAGCAGCGTAGCCCTGGGGGTTGGCCAAGAGACCCAGTACTTC. It is translated as CASSVALGVGQETQYF.

The CDR3 bases are TGTGCCAGCAGCTTAGGTTCAGGCCGGGAATATGGCTACACCTTC. This gives the protein CASSLGSGREYGYTF. The genes are TRBV7-2 and TRBJ1-2; D is undetermined. This CDR3 has 15 amino acids. The V and J ends lost 1 base and 5 bases respectively, with 14 bases between them. The germline CDR1 and CDR2 sequences are SGHTA and FQGNSA.

The chain recombines TRBV6-6 with TRBJ1-5, with D maybe TRBD1 (6 bases). The CDR3 is 16 amino acids. With 7 bases removed from V and 6 bases from J, the gap between germline ends came to 22 bases. Germline V gene sequence: CDR1 MNHNY, CDR2 SVGAGI (reference sequence). CDR3 bases: TGTGCCAGCACCCAGCTACTAGGGGGGTCTGGTCAGCCCCAGCATTTT. Its protein product is CASTQLLGGSGQPQHF.

This chain uses TRBV7-9 with TRBJ2-7; D unresolved. There are 11 residues in the CDR3. CDR1 is SEHNR and CDR2 is FQNEAQ in the germline V gene (reference sequence). Trimming left V 1 base short and J 4 bases short, with 2 bases between. Here the CDR3 DNA reads TGTGCCAGCAGCTTAGTATACGAGCAGTACTTC. Its protein is CASSLVYEQYF.

This chain joins TRBV18 and TRBJ2-7; possible D gene TRBD2, 5 bases. The V and J ends lost 2 bases and 5 bases respectively, with 19 bases between them. Germline CDR1 and CDR2: KGHSH and LQKENI. The CDR3 runs to 16 residues. The CDR3 loop reads CASSPGSLGKFHEQYF. CDR3 nucleotides: TGTGCCAGCTCACCAGGCTCACTCGGGAAGTTCCACGAGCAGTACTTC.

V gene TRBV18 combines with J gene TRBJ2-7, with 8 bases fitting TRBD1. The V segment lost 5 bases and the J segment 2 bases; nucleotides outside the gene matches: 5. This CDR3 region has 14 residues. Germline V CDR1 and CDR2: KGHSH, LQKENI. Here the CDR3 reads CASSTGTGAYEQYF. The CDR3 bases are TGTGCCAGCTCAACCGGGACAGGAGCCTACGAGCAGTACTTC.

The chain links TRBV7-3 to TRBJ1-6, with a weak D call TRBD1 (5 bases). The CDR3 sequence is 13 residues long. Between the trimmed V and J ends, which lost 5 bases and 10 bases, there was a span of 12 bases. Germline CDR1 reads SGHTA; CDR2 reads FQGTGA. The CDR3 loop is CASSGGVTSPLHF. CDR3 sequence (DNA): TGTGCCAGCAGCGGGGGGGTAACCTCACCCCTCCACTTT.

This clone has just one count. The V gene is TRBV27, the J gene TRBJ1-5, with D unresolved. The CDR3 is 13 amino acids. V was cut by 3 bases and J by 2 bases, with 5 bases left in between. In germline, CDR1 is MNHEY, CDR2 SMNVEV (reference sequence). CDR3 residues: CASSFRGNQPQHF. The DNA for the CDR3 is TGTGCCAGCAGTTTCCGGGGCAATCAGCCCCAGCATTTT.

V and J are TRBV9 and TRBJ1-2; D perhaps matches TRBD1 (5 bases). Deletions cut 0 bases from V and 2 bases from J, with 11 bases between. The CDR3 totals 15 residues. CDR1 and CDR2 from the germline V gene are SGDLS and YYNGEE. CDR3 loop: CASSVARSGNYGYTF. The CDR3 region has the DNA TGTGCCAGCAGCGTAGCTCGGTCAGGGAACTATGGCTACACCTTC.

V usage is TRBV7-8 and J usage is TRBJ2-7, with a tentative D call TRBD2 (6 bases). The CDR3 runs to 13 residues. V gave up 2 bases and J gave up 3 bases, with 8 bases separating them. CDR1 and CDR2 from the germline V gene are SGHVS and FQNEAQ. The CDR3 DNA is TGTGCCAGCAGCTTATCGGGGGTCTACGAGCAGTACTTC. Its translation: CASSLSGVYEQYF.

This chain connects TRBV5-4 to TRBJ1-2, with a weak D call TRBD1 (5 bases). V was clipped by 3 bases and J by 6 bases, with 6 bases between them. Germline CDR1 is SGHNT and CDR2 is YYREEE (reference sequence). CDR3 length: 11 residues. The CDR3 is CASSSQDGYTF. In DNA, the CDR3 is TGTGCCAGCAGCTCACAGGATGGCTACACCTTC. Full variable domain (remainder filled in from reference TRBV5-4 and TRBJ1-2): ETGVTQSPTHLIKTRGQQVTLRCSSQSGHNTVSWYQQALGQGPQFIFQYYREEENGRGNFPPRFSGLQFPNYSSELNVNALELDDSALYLCASSSQDGYTFGSGTRLTVV.

The J gene is TRBJ1-2, the V gene TRBV5-4, with 7 bases aligning to TRBD1. V lost 5 bases, J lost 5 bases, and 6 bases stayed unmatched. CDR1 and CDR2 (germline): SGHNT, YYREEE (reference sequence). The CDR3 has 13 amino acids. This CDR3 is CASRVDRSYGYTF. CDR3 coding DNA: TGTGCCAGCAGAGTGGACAGGTCGTATGGCTACACCTTC.

A single count supports this clone. The CDR3: CASSLVGQTYEQYF. The CDR3 DNA reads TGTGCCAGCAGCTTGGTGGGACAGACCTACGAGCAGTACTTC. The V and J genes are TRBV5-4 and TRBJ2-7; 7 bases are a match to TRBD1. The CDR3 extends over 14 amino acids. V shed 0 bases, J shed 2 bases, and the junction held 2 bases outside the gene matches. Germline V lookup: CDR1 SGHNT, CDR2 YYREEE (reference sequence).

The genes are TRBV19 and TRBJ2-5; D not certain. The germline gives CDR1 LNHDA, CDR2 SQIVND (reference sequence). V gave up 5 bases and J gave up 5 bases, with 15 bases separating them. The CDR3 loop spans 14 amino acids. The CDR3 protein is CASSVSTPRETQYF. The DNA of the CDR3 is TGTGCCAGTAGTGTGTCAACGCCGCGGGAGACCCAGTACTTC.

The rearrangement joins TRBV7-8 to TRBJ1-4, with 9 bases matching TRBD1. The CDR3 runs to 16 residues. Trimming took 3 bases from V and 8 from J; bases not matched to a gene: 10. In germline, CDR1 is SGHVS, CDR2 FQNEAQ. CDR3 bases: TGTGCCAGCAGCTTTTTCGCCGGGACAGGGAACGAAAAACTGTTTTTT. Residues: CASSFFAGTGNEKLFF.

The CDR3 bases are TGTGCCAGCAGCGTCGTCAAGACTGAAGCTTTCTTT. Residues: CASSVVKTEAFF. The chain links TRBV28 to TRBJ1-1; D is unclear. Germline V gene data show CDR1 as MDHEN and CDR2 as SYDVKM. This CDR3 region has 12 residues. V was trimmed by 6 bases and J by 5 bases, leaving 10 bases between them.

CDR3 protein: CASRMSGTGYETQYF. The CDR3 DNA reads TGTGCCAGCAGAATGTCCGGGACAGGGTACGAGACCCAGTACTTC. The gene calls are TRBV6-1 and TRBJ2-5; TRBD1 matches 9 bases. This CDR3 contains 15 residues. Trimming removed 6 bases from V and 5 bases from J; junction bases left unmatched: 10. Germline CDR1 MNHNS, CDR2 SASEGT.

The chain joins TRBV7-3 to TRBJ2-2; TRBD1 matches 7 bases. The CDR3 is 14 amino acids. V lost 7 bases, J lost 5 bases, and 7 bases stayed unmatched. In germline, CDR1 is SGHTA, CDR2 FQGTGA. The CDR3 here is CASTAFRGTGELFF. CDR3 sequence (DNA): TGTGCCAGCACCGCGTTCAGGGGGACCGGGGAGCTGTTTTTT.

V usage is TRBV7-9 and J usage is TRBJ2-5, with D tentatively TRBD1 (5 bases). This CDR3 spans 15 amino acids. V lost 3 bases and J 1 base, leaving 12 bases between the germline ends. Per germline, CDR1 SEHNR and CDR2 FQNEAQ (reference sequence). This CDR3 is CASSFIGAIQETQYF. For the CDR3, the DNA is TGTGCCAGCAGCTTTATAGGGGCGATCCAAGAGACCCAGTACTTC.